These 14 T cell receptor beta chains share one sample of origin, sequenced in a study of T cell responses to AZD1222 COVID-19 vaccine. Clones were read by immunoSEQ multiplex PCR, and TCRdb kept only the in-frame ones, dropping some. The sample includes about 84,000 clones, about 86% of them seen just once. The sample here was peripheral blood, taken 28 days after the second AZD1222 dose. The origin of the receptors is an adult who received the AZD1222 COVID-19 vaccine.

V is TRBV5-5 and J is TRBJ1-5; D is undetermined. CDR3 size: 14 residues. Trimming cost V 7 bases and J 7 bases, with 18 bases left between them. Germline V lookup: CDR1 SGHKS, CDR2 YYEKEE (reference sequence). DNA for the CDR3: TGTGCCAGCCATCGGGGTTCGTCGGGGCAGCCCCAGCATTTT. Encoded protein: CASHRGSSGQPQHF.

The CDR3 reads CASMPGSIYGYTF. CDR3 coding DNA: TGTGCCAGCATGCCGGGGAGTATCTATGGCTACACCTTC. V and J are TRBV2 and TRBJ1-2; no firm D call. The CDR3 spans 13 residues. Trimming cost V 7 bases and J 4 bases, with 13 bases left between them. Germline loops: CDR1 SNHLY, CDR2 FYNNEI.

This clone appeared once. The chain has TRBV6-6 and TRBJ1-1; possibly TRBD1 for D (5 bases). Trimming took 7 bases from V and 4 from J, leaving 16 bases between them. Germline values: CDR1 MNHNY, CDR2 SVGAGI (reference sequence). This CDR3 has 14 residues. CDR3 region: CASMGPGMGTEAFF. DNA for the CDR3: TGTGCCAGCATGGGGCCGGGGATGGGCACTGAAGCTTTCTTT.

The CDR3 is CASSLANTEAFF. The CDR3 nucleotides are TGTGCCAGCAGTTTAGCGAACACTGAAGCTTTCTTT. The chain employs TRBV12-3 or TRBV12-4 and TRBJ1-1; D not resolved. This CDR3 comprises 12 residues. Trimming pared 0 bases from V and 1 base from J, leaving 0 bases between.

The V call is TRBV7-2, the J call TRBJ1-1; weak D call: TRBD1 (5 bases). V was cut by 5 bases and J by 5 bases, with 18 bases left in between. The CDR3 contains 15 residues. The germline V gene encodes CDR1 SGHTA and CDR2 FQGNSA. The CDR3 nucleotides are TGTGCCAGCAGCCCGCGACTGACTTCAGGGACTGAAGCTTTCTTT. Its translation is CASSPRLTSGTEAFF.

This chain links TRBV5-1 with TRBJ2-2; 11 bases line up with TRBD1. This CDR3 is 18 amino acids long. Germline CDR1 SGHRS, CDR2 YFSETQ. Trimming at V came to 5 bases and at J to 4 bases, leaving 13 bases not matched to a gene. This CDR3 is CASRERTGGLRSTGELFF. CDR3 nucleotide sequence: TGCGCCAGCAGAGAGAGGACAGGGGGCTTAAGGAGCACCGGGGAGCTGTTTTTT.

The chain couples TRBV19 to TRBJ2-5; 11 nucleotides match TRBD2. Germline V lookup: CDR1 LNHDA, CDR2 SQIVND (reference sequence). J lost 5 bases, V lost 3 bases, and 5 bases had no gene match. The CDR3 is 15 amino acids. In DNA form, the CDR3 reads TGTGCCAGTAGTATCAATAGCGGGAGGGGTGAGACCCAGTACTTC. Residues: CASSINSGRGETQYF.

The rearrangement links TRBV7-8 to TRBJ2-7; D may match TRBD1 or TRBD2 (5 bases each). This CDR3 contains 15 residues. V lost 0 bases and J lost 7, with 16 bases in between. CDR1 and CDR2 (germline): SGHVS, FQNEAQ. CDR3 amino acids: CASSLARVRAGEQYF. DNA for the CDR3: TGTGCCAGCAGCTTAGCGCGGGTCAGGGCCGGGGAGCAGTACTTC.

The rearrangement links TRBV5-1 to TRBJ2-7; D is perhaps TRBD1 (5 bases). V dropped 3 bases and J dropped 2 bases, with 12 bases sitting between them. Germline lookup yields CDR1 SGHRS and CDR2 YFSETQ. There are 14 residues in the CDR3. The CDR3, as DNA: TGCGCCAGCAGCTCTTCAGGGATCCCCTACGAGCAGTACTTC. Translating gives CASSSSGIPYEQYF.

CDR3 sequence (DNA): TGTGCCAGCAGTTTAAAACCCAACCCCGGGAGCAATCAGCCCCAGCATTTT. Its translation is CASSLKPNPGSNQPQHF. The gene calls are TRBV27 and TRBJ1-5, with D uncertain. CDR1 MNHEY and CDR2 SMNVEV come from the germline V gene (reference sequence). This CDR3 spans 17 amino acids. Trimming stripped 2 bases from V and 1 base from J, with 15 bases between.

The chain employs TRBV6-2 or TRBV6-3 and TRBJ1-1; the D gene is possibly TRBD1 (5 bases). The CDR3 has 11 residues. The germline V and J ends were trimmed by 6 bases and 11 bases, with 13 bases remaining between them. The germline CDR1 and CDR2 sequences are MNHEY and SVGEGT. CDR3 nucleotides: TGTGCCAGCAGCGACAGACTAGTCGCTTTCTTT. It codes for CASSDRLVAFF.

The chain carries TRBV27 and TRBJ1-6; no clear D. V was trimmed by 7 bases and J by 4 bases, leaving 11 bases between them. Germline loops: CDR1 MNHEY, CDR2 SMNVEV (reference sequence). This CDR3 spans 14 amino acids. The CDR3 nucleotides read TGTGCCAGCACCCAAAGTCCGTATAATTCACCCCTCCACTTT. This gives the protein CASTQSPYNSPLHF.

A word on this clone: The same CDR3 also results from other DNA sequences found in this sample. The V gene is TRBV6-5, the J gene TRBJ2-7; 9 nucleotides match TRBD1. The germline V gene encodes CDR1 MNHEY and CDR2 SVGAGI. The J segment lost 2 bases and the V segment lost 4 bases, leaving 6 bases of the junction unmatched. The CDR3 is 15 residues long. CDR3 in DNA: TGTGCCAGCAGTTCCCCGGGACAGGGCACCTACGAGCAGTACTTC. This codes for CASSSPGQGTYEQYF.

V gene TRBV5-7 combines with J gene TRBJ2-7; D is uncertain. TRBV5-7 is an ORF for which the function is uncertain. V was trimmed by 1 base and J by 0 bases, leaving 17 bases between them. The CDR3 is 17 amino acids. CDR3 sequence reads: CASSLQSPVRSSYEQYF. CDR3 nucleotide sequence: TGTGCCAGCAGCTTGCAGTCCCCTGTACGATCCTCCTACGAGCAGTACTTC.